This entry concerns a single T cell receptor beta chain. Antigen unknown. The CDR3 runs to 13 residues. Germline V gives CDR1 LNHDA, CDR2 SQIVND (reference sequence). The V end was cut by 5 bases, the J end by 8 bases, with 13 bases between. This sample was included in a study of T cell responses to AZD1222 COVID-19 vaccine. Study conclusions and caveats: At 160-218 and 743-854, vaccine-associated CD4 TCRs were dominant, and they spanned spike. Only a handful of AZD1222 recipients, roughly six in all, had baseline seropositivity.

Clones were sequenced by immunoSEQ multiplex PCR, and TCRdb holds only the in-frame ones, with some missing. The sample includes about 110,000 clones, approximately 91% seen only once; the top ten take around 7%. The source of this sequence is an adult in good health. The V and J genes are TRBV19 and TRBJ1-3; D uncertain. The specimen was peripheral blood, collected on day 0 of AZD1222 vaccination. The CDR3 is CASSLDARDTIYF. The CDR3 bases are TGTGCCAGTAGTCTTGACGCCCGGGACACCATATATTTT.